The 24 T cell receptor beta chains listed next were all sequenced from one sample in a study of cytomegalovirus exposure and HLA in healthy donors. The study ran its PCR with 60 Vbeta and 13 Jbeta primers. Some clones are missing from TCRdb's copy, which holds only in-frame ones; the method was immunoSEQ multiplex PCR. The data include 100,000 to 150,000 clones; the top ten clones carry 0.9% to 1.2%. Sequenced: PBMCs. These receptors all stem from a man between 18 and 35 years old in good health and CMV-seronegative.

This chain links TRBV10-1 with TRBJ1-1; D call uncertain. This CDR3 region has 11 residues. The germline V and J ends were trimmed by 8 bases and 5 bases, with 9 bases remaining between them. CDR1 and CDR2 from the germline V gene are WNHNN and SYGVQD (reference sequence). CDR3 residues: CASADGTEAFF. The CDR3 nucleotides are TGCGCCAGCGCAGACGGGACTGAAGCTTTCTTT.

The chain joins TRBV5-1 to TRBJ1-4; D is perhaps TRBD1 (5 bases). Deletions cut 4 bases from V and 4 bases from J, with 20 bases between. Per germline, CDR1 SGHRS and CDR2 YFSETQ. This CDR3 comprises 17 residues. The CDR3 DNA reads TGCGCCAGCAGCACCGGGGGGGGAGTAGCGGTTAATGAAAAACTGTTTTTT. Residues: CASSTGGGVAVNEKLFF.

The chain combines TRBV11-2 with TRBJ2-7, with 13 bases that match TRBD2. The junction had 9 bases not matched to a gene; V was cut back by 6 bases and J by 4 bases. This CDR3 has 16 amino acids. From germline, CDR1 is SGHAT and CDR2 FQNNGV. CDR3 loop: CASSTTGTSGVYEQYF. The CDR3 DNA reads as TGTGCCAGCAGTACAACCGGGACTAGCGGGGTATACGAGCAGTACTTC.

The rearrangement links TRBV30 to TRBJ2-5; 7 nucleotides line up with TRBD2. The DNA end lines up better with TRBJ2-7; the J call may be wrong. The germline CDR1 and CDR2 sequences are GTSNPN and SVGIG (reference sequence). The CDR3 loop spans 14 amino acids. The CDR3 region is CAWSVSGISYEQYF. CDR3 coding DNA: TGTGCCTGGAGTGTAAGCGGGATCTCCTACGAGCAGTACTTC.

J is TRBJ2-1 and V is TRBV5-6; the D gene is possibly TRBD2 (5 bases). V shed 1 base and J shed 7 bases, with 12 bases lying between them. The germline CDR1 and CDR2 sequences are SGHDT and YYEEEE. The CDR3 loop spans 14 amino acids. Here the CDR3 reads CASSLLNGENEQFF. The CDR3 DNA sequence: TGTGCCAGCAGCTTGCTTAACGGGGAGAATGAGCAGTTCTTC.

The CDR3 DNA reads as TGTGCCAGCAGCGTAGATCCAGGGGCGCCTGAGCAGTTCTTC. It codes for CASSVDPGAPEQFF. The rearrangement uses TRBV9 and TRBJ2-1; D may be TRBD1 (6 bases). Germline V gene lookup returns CDR1 SGDLS and CDR2 YYNGEE. This CDR3 contains 14 residues. The V end was cut by 0 bases, the J end by 9 bases, with 13 bases between.

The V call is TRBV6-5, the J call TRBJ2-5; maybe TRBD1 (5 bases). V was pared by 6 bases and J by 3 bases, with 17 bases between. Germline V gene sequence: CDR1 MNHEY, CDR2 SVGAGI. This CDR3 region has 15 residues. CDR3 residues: CASSDPRAGKETQYF. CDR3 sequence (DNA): TGTGCCAGCAGCGACCCCCGGGCAGGGAAAGAGACCCAGTACTTC.

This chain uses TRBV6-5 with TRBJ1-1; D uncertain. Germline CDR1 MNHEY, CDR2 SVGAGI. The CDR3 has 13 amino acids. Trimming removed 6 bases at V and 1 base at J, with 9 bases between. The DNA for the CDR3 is TGTGCCAGCAGCCTCGGGAGGAACACTGAAGCTTTCTTT. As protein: CASSLGRNTEAFF.

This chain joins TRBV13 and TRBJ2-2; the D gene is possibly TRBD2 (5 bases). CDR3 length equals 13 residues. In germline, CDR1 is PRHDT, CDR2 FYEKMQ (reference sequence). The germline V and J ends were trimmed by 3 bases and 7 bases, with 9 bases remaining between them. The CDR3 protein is CASSFSDVGELFF. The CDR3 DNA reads TGTGCCAGCAGCTTTAGCGATGTCGGGGAGCTGTTTTTT.

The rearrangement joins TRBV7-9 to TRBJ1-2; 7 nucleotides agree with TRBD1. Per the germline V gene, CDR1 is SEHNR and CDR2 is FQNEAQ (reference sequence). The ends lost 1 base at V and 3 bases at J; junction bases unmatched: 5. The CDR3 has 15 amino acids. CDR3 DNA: TGTGCCAGCAGCTTAGTTGGAGGGGGCGACTATGGCTACACCTTC. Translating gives CASSLVGGGDYGYTF.

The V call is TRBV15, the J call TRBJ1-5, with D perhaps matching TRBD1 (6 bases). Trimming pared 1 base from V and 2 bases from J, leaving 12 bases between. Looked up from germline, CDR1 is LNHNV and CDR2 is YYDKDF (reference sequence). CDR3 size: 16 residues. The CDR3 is CATSRVQGRGNQPQHF. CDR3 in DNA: TGTGCCACCAGCAGAGTACAGGGCCGGGGCAATCAGCCCCAGCATTTT.

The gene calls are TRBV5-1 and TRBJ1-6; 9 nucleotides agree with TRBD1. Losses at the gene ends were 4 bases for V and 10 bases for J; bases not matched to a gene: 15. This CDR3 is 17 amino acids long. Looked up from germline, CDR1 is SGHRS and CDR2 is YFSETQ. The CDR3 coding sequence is TGCGCCAGCAGCGAACCACCCGGGACAGGGAGGGACTCACCCCTCCACTTT. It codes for CASSEPPGTGRDSPLHF.

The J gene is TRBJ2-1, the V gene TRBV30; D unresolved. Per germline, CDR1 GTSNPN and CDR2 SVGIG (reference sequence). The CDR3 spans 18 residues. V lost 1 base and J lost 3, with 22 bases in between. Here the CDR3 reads CAWSGVSPLQIYYNEQFF. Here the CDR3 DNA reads TGTGCCTGGAGTGGGGTTAGCCCTCTCCAAATATACTACAATGAGCAGTTCTTC.

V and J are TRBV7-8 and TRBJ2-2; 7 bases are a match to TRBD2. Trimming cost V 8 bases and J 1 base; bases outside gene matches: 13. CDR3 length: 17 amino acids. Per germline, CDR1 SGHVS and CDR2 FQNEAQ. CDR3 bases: TGTGCCAGCCGACCGGCCCTTAGCGGGCTGAACACCGGGGAGCTGTTTTTT. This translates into CASRPALSGLNTGELFF.

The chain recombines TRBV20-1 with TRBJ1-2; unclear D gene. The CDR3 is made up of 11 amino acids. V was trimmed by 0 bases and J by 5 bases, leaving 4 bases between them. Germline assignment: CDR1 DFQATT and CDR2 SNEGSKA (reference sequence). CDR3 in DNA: TGCAGTGCTAGAGATTCTTATGGCTACACCTTC. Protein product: CSARDSYGYTF.

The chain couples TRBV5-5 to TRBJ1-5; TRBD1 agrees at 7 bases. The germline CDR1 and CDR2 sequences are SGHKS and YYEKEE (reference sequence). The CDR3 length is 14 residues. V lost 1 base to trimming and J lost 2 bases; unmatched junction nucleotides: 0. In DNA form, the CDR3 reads TGTGCCAGCAGCTTGACAGGGGGCAATCAGCCCCAGCATTTT. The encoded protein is CASSLTGGNQPQHF.

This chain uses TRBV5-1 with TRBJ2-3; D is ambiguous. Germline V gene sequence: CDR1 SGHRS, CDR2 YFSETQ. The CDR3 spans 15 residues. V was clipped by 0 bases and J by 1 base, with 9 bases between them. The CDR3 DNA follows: TGCGCCAGCAGCTTGGACTCGCCGGGCACAGATACGCAGTATTTT. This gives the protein CASSLDSPGTDTQYF.

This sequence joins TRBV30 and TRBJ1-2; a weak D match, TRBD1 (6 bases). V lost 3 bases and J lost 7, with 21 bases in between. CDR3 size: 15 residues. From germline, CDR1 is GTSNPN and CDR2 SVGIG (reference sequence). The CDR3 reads CAWRTGTSLLGGYTF. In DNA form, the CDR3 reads TGTGCCTGGAGGACAGGCACCTCCCTCCTTGGTGGCTACACCTTC.

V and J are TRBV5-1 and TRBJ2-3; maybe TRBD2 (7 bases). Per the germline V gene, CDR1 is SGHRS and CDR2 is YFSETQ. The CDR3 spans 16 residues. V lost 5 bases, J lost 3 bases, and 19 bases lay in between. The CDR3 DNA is TGCGCCAGCAGAGGGGGGGCGGAGGTTTCTACAGATACGCAGTATTTT. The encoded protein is CASRGGAEVSTDTQYF.

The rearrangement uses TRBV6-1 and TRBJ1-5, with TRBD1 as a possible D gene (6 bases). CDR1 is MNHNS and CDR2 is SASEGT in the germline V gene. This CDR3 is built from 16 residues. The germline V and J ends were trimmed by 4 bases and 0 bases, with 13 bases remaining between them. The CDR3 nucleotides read TGTGCCAGCAGTGGCTACGACAGGAGTAGCAATCAGCCCCAGCATTTT. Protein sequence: CASSGYDRSSNQPQHF.

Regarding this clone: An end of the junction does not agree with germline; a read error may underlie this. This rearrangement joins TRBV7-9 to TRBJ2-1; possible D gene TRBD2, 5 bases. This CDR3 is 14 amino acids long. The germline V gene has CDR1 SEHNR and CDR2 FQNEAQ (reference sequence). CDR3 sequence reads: CASSSIGLYNAQFF. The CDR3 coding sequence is TGTGCCAGCAGCTCTATAGGACTGTACAATGCGCAGTTCTTC. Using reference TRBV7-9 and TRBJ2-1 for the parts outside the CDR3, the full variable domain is DTGVSQNPRHKITKRGQNVTFRCDPISEHNRLYWYRQTLGQGPEFLTYFQNEAQLEKSRLLSDRFSAERPKGSFSTLEIQRTEQGDSAMYLCASSSIGLYNAQFFGPGTRLTVL.

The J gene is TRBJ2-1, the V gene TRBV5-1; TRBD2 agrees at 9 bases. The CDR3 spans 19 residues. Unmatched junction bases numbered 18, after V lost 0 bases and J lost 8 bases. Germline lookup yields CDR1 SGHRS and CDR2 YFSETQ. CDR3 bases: TGCGCCAGCAGCTTGGGCCGGCGGGGGGGCTTGAGTAATTCCGATGAGCAGTTCTTC. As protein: CASSLGRRGGLSNSDEQFF.

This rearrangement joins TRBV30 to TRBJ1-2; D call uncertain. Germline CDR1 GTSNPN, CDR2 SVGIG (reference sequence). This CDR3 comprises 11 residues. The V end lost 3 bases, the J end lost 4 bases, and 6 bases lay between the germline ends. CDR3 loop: CAWSYGYGYTF. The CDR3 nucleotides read TGTGCCTGGAGCTACGGCTATGGCTACACCTTC.

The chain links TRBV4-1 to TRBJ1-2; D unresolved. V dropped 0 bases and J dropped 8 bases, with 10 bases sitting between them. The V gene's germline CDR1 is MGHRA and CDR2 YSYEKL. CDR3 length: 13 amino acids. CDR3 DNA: TGCGCCAGCAGCCAAGACGGTGTGCGGGGCTACACCTTC. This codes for CASSQDGVRGYTF.